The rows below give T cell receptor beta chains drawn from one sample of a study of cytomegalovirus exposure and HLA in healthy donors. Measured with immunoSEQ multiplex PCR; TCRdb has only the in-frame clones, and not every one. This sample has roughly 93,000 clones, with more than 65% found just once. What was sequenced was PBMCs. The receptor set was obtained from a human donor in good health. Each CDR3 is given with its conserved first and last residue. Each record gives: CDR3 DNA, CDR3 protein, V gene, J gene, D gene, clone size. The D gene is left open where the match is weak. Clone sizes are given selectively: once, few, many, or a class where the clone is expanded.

CDR3nt: TGTGCCAGCGAGAGCACAGGGGTGGTAGGCTACACCTTC
CDR3aa: CASESTGVVGYTF
v_gene: TRBV6-1
j_gene: TRBJ1-2
d_gene: TRBD1
abundance: few

CDR3nt: TGCGCCAGCAGGCAGGGGTCGAACACCGGGGAGCTGTTTTTT
CDR3aa: CASRQGSNTGELFF
v_gene: TRBV5-1
j_gene: TRBJ2-2
d_gene: .
abundance: .

CDR3nt: TGTGCCAGCAGTTTTCCAGGGGGTGGCTACACCTTC
CDR3aa: CASSFPGGGYTF
v_gene: TRBV7-9
j_gene: TRBJ1-2
d_gene: TRBD1
abundance: .

CDR3nt: TGTGCCAGCAGCCAAGTTATCAATACCGGGACTATAACCTACGAGCAGTACTTC
CDR3aa: CASSQVINTGTITYEQYF
v_gene: TRBV14
j_gene: TRBJ2-7
d_gene: TRBD2
abundance: .

CDR3nt: TGTGCCAGCAGCTTAGCGAATCGGGTGTTGCTAGCGGGATACAATGAGCAGTTCTTC
CDR3aa: CASSLANRVLLAGYNEQFF
v_gene: TRBV7-2
j_gene: TRBJ2-1
d_gene: TRBD2
abundance: few

CDR3nt: TGTGCCAGCAGCAGGTCACAGGGATTGCGGGTGGAAAAACTGTTTTTT
CDR3aa: CASSRSQGLRVEKLFF
v_gene: TRBV21-1
j_gene: TRBJ1-4
d_gene: .
abundance: .

CDR3nt: TGTGCCAGCAGCTTAGGACAGCCTAGCACAGATACGCAGTATTTT
CDR3aa: CASSLGQPSTDTQYF
v_gene: TRBV13
j_gene: TRBJ2-3
d_gene: .
abundance: .

CDR3nt: TGTGCCAGCAGCTGGGACAGGGCGGGGGGCTACACCTTC
CDR3aa: CASSWDRAGGYTF
v_gene: TRBV7-8
j_gene: TRBJ1-2
d_gene: TRBD1
abundance: .

CDR3nt: TGTGCCACCGAAGCGGGGCAGGACACAGATACGCAGTATTTT
CDR3aa: CATEAGQDTDTQYF
v_gene: TRBV10-3
j_gene: TRBJ2-3
d_gene: TRBD2
abundance: .

CDR3nt: TGTGCCAGCAGACCGGGCGTAGGAGCGGGCGGATACAATGAGCAGTTCTTC
CDR3aa: CASRPGVGAGGYNEQFF
v_gene: TRBV11-2
j_gene: TRBJ2-1
d_gene: .
abundance: few

CDR3nt: TGCGCCAGCAGTCATGCCGGGTGTGCCGGGGAGCTGTTTTTT
CDR3aa: CASSHAGCAGELFF
v_gene: TRBV23-1
j_gene: TRBJ2-2
d_gene: .
abundance: .

CDR3nt: TGTGCCAGCTCTCTTATGAACACTGAAGCTTTCTTT
CDR3aa: CASSLMNTEAFF
v_gene: TRBV19
j_gene: TRBJ1-1
d_gene: .
abundance: .

CDR3nt: TGTGCCAGCAGCTTAGCGGGACAGATGAACACTGAAGCTTTCTTT
CDR3aa: CASSLAGQMNTEAFF
v_gene: TRBV11-3
j_gene: TRBJ1-1
d_gene: TRBD1
abundance: .

CDR3nt: TGCGCCAGCAGCTTGGAAAGTAGCGGGTACAATGAGCAGTTCTTC
CDR3aa: CASSLESSGYNEQFF
v_gene: TRBV5-1
j_gene: TRBJ2-1
d_gene: TRBD2
abundance: .

CDR3nt: TGCGCCAGCGATACCGGGACAGCAAACACTGAAGCTTTCTTT
CDR3aa: CASDTGTANTEAFF
v_gene: TRBV5-1
j_gene: TRBJ1-1
d_gene: TRBD1
abundance: .

CDR3nt: TGTGCCAGTAGGGATTGGAGGGGAGGTAACACCATATATTTT
CDR3aa: CASRDWRGGNTIYF
v_gene: TRBV19
j_gene: TRBJ1-3
d_gene: .
abundance: .

CDR3nt: TGCGCCAGCAGCTTGGGGCACTCGAGGGAGACCCAGTACTTC
CDR3aa: CASSLGHSRETQYF
v_gene: TRBV5-1
j_gene: TRBJ2-5
d_gene: .
abundance: once

CDR3nt: TGTGCCAGCAGCCCGAGGGGACAGGGTTTGACAATCTTC
CDR3aa: CASSPRGQGLTIF
v_gene: TRBV6-5
j_gene: TRBJ2-1
d_gene: TRBD1
abundance: .

CDR3nt: TGTGCCGGAATGACAGGGCCAGATACGCAGTATTTT
CDR3aa: CAGMTGPDTQYF
v_gene: TRBV7-9
j_gene: TRBJ2-3
d_gene: TRBD1
abundance: .

CDR3nt: TGTGCCAGCAGCTCGGGGAGGGGAAACACCATATATTTT
CDR3aa: CASSSGRGNTIYF
v_gene: TRBV5-4
j_gene: TRBJ1-3
d_gene: .
abundance: .

CDR3nt: TGCAGCGTTGACAGGGGAGACACTGAAGCTTTCTTT
CDR3aa: CSVDRGDTEAFF
v_gene: TRBV29-1
j_gene: TRBJ1-1
d_gene: .
abundance: .

CDR3nt: TGTGCCGTACCATCAACAGGGATTAACTATGGCTACACCTTC
CDR3aa: CAVPSTGINYGYTF
v_gene: TRBV2
j_gene: TRBJ1-2
d_gene: .
abundance: .

CDR3nt: TGTGCCAGCAGGGGACAGGGTAGCTACAATGAGCAGTTCTTC
CDR3aa: CASRGQGSYNEQFF
v_gene: TRBV6-5
j_gene: TRBJ2-1
d_gene: TRBD1
abundance: .

CDR3nt: TGTGCCAGCAGTTCCAAACGGGCCCAGGGCACTGAAGCTTTCTTT
CDR3aa: CASSSKRAQGTEAFF
v_gene: TRBV2
j_gene: TRBJ1-1
d_gene: .
abundance: few

CDR3nt: TGTGCCAGCAGCTTGGGCCCGAACACTGAAGCTTTCTTT
CDR3aa: CASSLGPNTEAFF
v_gene: TRBV11-3
j_gene: TRBJ1-1
d_gene: .
abundance: .

CDR3nt: TGTGCCAGCTCACCTTGGACTAGCGGATCCTACGAGCAGTACTTC
CDR3aa: CASSPWTSGSYEQYF
v_gene: TRBV18
j_gene: TRBJ2-7
d_gene: TRBD2
abundance: few

CDR3nt: TGCAGCGCCAAGGACAGGGCAGTCTCCTACGAGCAGTACTTC
CDR3aa: CSAKDRAVSYEQYF
v_gene: TRBV29-1
j_gene: TRBJ2-7
d_gene: TRBD1
abundance: .

CDR3nt: TGCGCCAGCAGCCAAGGGAGTAGAGATACGCAGTATTTT
CDR3aa: CASSQGSRDTQYF
v_gene: TRBV4-3
j_gene: TRBJ2-3
d_gene: .
abundance: .

CDR3nt: TGCGCCAGCAGCTTGGAGGGGAAGAATACGCAGTATTTT
CDR3aa: CASSLEGKNTQYF
v_gene: TRBV5-1
j_gene: TRBJ2-3
d_gene: .
abundance: .

CDR3nt: TGTGCCAGCAGCTCAAGGACACGGCGATATGGAAACACCATATATTTT
CDR3aa: CASSSRTRRYGNTIYF
v_gene: TRBV7-9
j_gene: TRBJ1-3
d_gene: .
abundance: .

CDR3nt: TGTGCCAGCAGCTTAGGGCTGGGTGGGACAGCCTACGAGCAGTACTTC
CDR3aa: CASSLGLGGTAYEQYF
v_gene: TRBV11-2
j_gene: TRBJ2-7
d_gene: TRBD1
abundance: .

CDR3nt: TGTGCCAGCAGCCATCGACAGCTAAATCAGCCCCAGCATTTT
CDR3aa: CASSHRQLNQPQHF
v_gene: TRBV14
j_gene: TRBJ1-5
d_gene: .
abundance: once

CDR3nt: TGTGCCGCGGGGAGAGCCTTGAACACTGAAGCTTTCTTT
CDR3aa: CAAGRALNTEAFF
v_gene: TRBV9
j_gene: TRBJ1-1
d_gene: .
abundance: .

CDR3nt: TGTGCCAGCAGCTTGGCGGCAGGAGGTGGCTACACCTTC
CDR3aa: CASSLAAGGGYTF
v_gene: TRBV5-6
j_gene: TRBJ1-2
d_gene: .
abundance: once

CDR3nt: TGTGCCAGCAGCCGTATAGCGGGATTCACGGTCAATGAGCAGTTCTTC
CDR3aa: CASSRIAGFTVNEQFF
v_gene: TRBV7-8
j_gene: TRBJ2-1
d_gene: TRBD2
abundance: few

CDR3nt: TGTGCCACACAGGGGTCAGGGGGGTACACTGAAGCTTTCTTT
CDR3aa: CATQGSGGYTEAFF
v_gene: TRBV19
j_gene: TRBJ1-1
d_gene: TRBD1
abundance: .

CDR3nt: TGCGCCAGCAGCTTGGCGACAGGGGGCAGCTATGGCTACACCTTC
CDR3aa: CASSLATGGSYGYTF
v_gene: TRBV5-1
j_gene: TRBJ1-2
d_gene: TRBD1
abundance: .

CDR3nt: TGTGCCAGCTCACCAGCTCGGGGTGCTGAGCAGTTCTTC
CDR3aa: CASSPARGAEQFF
v_gene: TRBV18
j_gene: TRBJ2-1
d_gene: .
abundance: few